A single sample is the source of the 10 T cell receptor beta chains below, sequenced in a study of cytomegalovirus exposure and HLA in healthy donors. PCR was performed using 60 Vbeta and 13 Jbeta primers. TCRdb's table, derived via immunoSEQ multiplex PCR, lists solely in-frame clones and lacks some. The sample shows 100,000 to 150,000 clones, around 73% of them seen only once. Sequenced sample: PBMCs. These receptors all come from a human donor in good health.

This sequence joins TRBV5-4 and TRBJ2-2; possible D gene TRBD1, 7 bases. CDR3 length equals 18 residues. CDR1 is SGHNT, CDR2 YYREEE, per germline (reference sequence). The V and J ends lost 0 bases and 0 bases respectively, with 15 bases between them. The CDR3 DNA reads as TGTGCCAGCAGCTTGGTCGGCAGGGGGGCCGCGAACACCGGGGAGCTGTTTTTT. Its translation is CASSLVGRGAANTGELFF.

This clone was seen more than once but under ten times. This chain connects TRBV27 to TRBJ2-1, with 7 bases identical to TRBD1. Trimming took 8 bases from V and 9 from J; bases not matched to a gene: 13. Germline CDR1 reads MNHEY; CDR2 reads SMNVEV (reference sequence). This CDR3 is 14 amino acids long. The CDR3 DNA follows: TGTGCCAGCGGGTCCCAAACAGGGGCGGCTGAGCAGTTCTTC. This translates into CASGSQTGAAEQFF.

This sequence joins TRBV9 and TRBJ2-2, with a possible D match to TRBD1 (5 bases). The CDR3 contains 14 residues. Trimming shortened V by 2 bases and J by 6 bases, and 11 bases separated the two germline ends. The germline CDR1 and CDR2 sequences are SGDLS and YYNGEE. This CDR3 is CASSVGHVPGELFF. In DNA form, the CDR3 reads TGTGCCAGCAGCGTCGGACACGTCCCCGGGGAGCTGTTTTTT.

The V gene is TRBV19, the J gene TRBJ1-1; 7 nucleotides match TRBD1. V lost 6 bases and J lost 1; bases outside the gene matches: 8. Germline loops: CDR1 LNHDA, CDR2 SQIVND (reference sequence). The CDR3 covers 15 residues. The CDR3 nucleotides are TGTGCCAGTAGCAGAGACAGGGACCCGAACACTGAAGCTTTCTTT. Translating gives CASSRDRDPNTEAFF.

The chain is built from TRBV6-5 and TRBJ1-1, with D maybe TRBD1 (5 bases). Trimming took off 6 bases at V and 1 base at J, with 9 bases between the two ends. The CDR3 spans 13 residues. In germline, CDR1 is MNHEY, CDR2 SVGAGI. DNA for the CDR3: TGTGCCAGCAGAATAACAGGGAACACTGAAGCTTTCTTT. It is translated as CASRITGNTEAFF.

The V gene is TRBV11-1, the J gene TRBJ2-5; 8 bases map to TRBD1. Matching the DNA end better, TRBJ2-7 makes the J call doubtful. This CDR3 spans 14 amino acids. Germline loops: CDR1 SGHAT, CDR2 FQDESV (reference sequence). The CDR3, as DNA: TGTGCCAGCAGCCCGAGGACAGGGCGATACGAGCAGTACTTC. It yields the protein CASSPRTGRYEQYF.

V and J are TRBV6-1 and TRBJ2-5; 8 positions match TRBD2. V gave up 6 bases and J gave up 3 bases; unmatched junction bases: 9. Germline V gives CDR1 MNHNS, CDR2 SASEGT. CDR3 length: 15 residues. In DNA form, the CDR3 reads TGTGCCAGCAGCCCCGGGAGGGTAGTAGAAGAGACCCAGTACTTC. Translating it yields CASSPGRVVEETQYF.

This clone is a singleton in its sample. This sequence joins TRBV7-9 and TRBJ1-1, with a tentative D call TRBD1 (5 bases). The V and J ends lost 0 bases and 4 bases respectively, with 12 bases between them. The CDR3 is 15 residues long. Germline CDR1 and CDR2: SEHNR and FQNEAQ (reference sequence). The CDR3: CASSLAGQGGTEAFF. The CDR3, as DNA: TGTGCCAGCAGCTTAGCGGGGCAGGGCGGCACTGAAGCTTTCTTT. The variable domain in full, with the rest retrieved from reference TRBV7-9 and TRBJ1-1, is DTGVSQNPRHKITKRGQNVTFRCDPISEHNRLYWYRQTLGQGPEFLTYFQNEAQLEKSRLLSDRFSAERPKGSFSTLEIQRTEQGDSAMYLCASSLAGQGGTEAFFGQGTRLTVV.

The genes are TRBV7-9 and TRBJ1-1; D uncertain. The germline gives CDR1 SEHNR, CDR2 FQNEAQ (reference sequence). The germline V and J ends were trimmed by 3 bases and 3 bases, with 11 bases remaining between them. This CDR3 is built from 14 residues. DNA for the CDR3: TGTGCCAGCAGCTTTCTGGCCGAGGACACTGAAGCTTTCTTT. Residues: CASSFLAEDTEAFF.

The chain couples TRBV30 to TRBJ2-3; 11 nucleotides align to TRBD2. The J segment lost 13 bases and the V segment lost 2 bases, leaving 2 bases of the junction unmatched. Germline V lookup: CDR1 GTSNPN, CDR2 SVGIG (reference sequence). The CDR3 runs 11 residues. CDR3 sequence reads: CAWSLAGGKYF. CDR3 DNA: TGTGCCTGGAGTCTAGCGGGGGGAAAGTATTTT.